The rows below give T cell receptor beta chains drawn from one sample of a study of control samples from healthy donors and cancer patients. The table came from immunoSEQ multiplex PCR; TCRdb's copy has only in-frame clones and leaves some out. Here the sample spans some 89,000 clones, around nine tenths being singletons. The source material was blood. These receptors came from a man aged 25 to 40 in good health. Each CDR3 is given with its conserved first and last residue. The order of the fields is CDR3 DNA, CDR3 protein, V gene, J gene, D gene. A D gene is named only where the DNA matches it firmly.

TGTGCCAGCAGCTCCCCTGGACAGGGTGAAAAACTGTTTTTT	CASSSPGQGEKLFF	TRBV5-6	TRBJ1-4	TRBD1
TGTGCCAGCAGCTCGACAGCCAATGAGCAGTTCTTC	CASSSTANEQFF	TRBV7-9	TRBJ2-1	.
TGTGCCAGCAGCTTATTCGGAGAGACCCAGTACTTC	CASSLFGETQYF	TRBV11-1	TRBJ2-5	.
TGTGCCAGCAGCTTAGGGAGTCAGAATCAAGAGACCCAGTACTTC	CASSLGSQNQETQYF	TRBV7-9	TRBJ2-5	.
TGCGCCAGCAGTCCTACAGGCTTCTCTGGAAACACCATATATTTT	CASSPTGFSGNTIYF	TRBV5-1	TRBJ1-3	.
TGTGCCAGCAGTCCCATAGCGTTCACAGATACGCAGTATTTT	CASSPIAFTDTQYF	TRBV6-5	TRBJ2-3	.
TGTGCCAGCAGTGAAACGGGGCGTCCGGCTTTAACTGACACCTTC	CASSETGRPALTDTF	TRBV2	TRBJ1-2	.
TGTGCCAGCAGCCCTACCCCAGCGGCCGGGGAGCTGTTTTTT	CASSPTPAAGELFF	TRBV9	TRBJ2-2	.
TGTGCCTGGAGTGGCCCCCCCTGGTTAGAGGGGACAGAAGAGACCCAGTACTTC	CAWSGPPWLEGTEETQYF	TRBV30	TRBJ2-5	TRBD1
TGTGCCAGCAGCTTGGGACAGGGGAGGAGGTCCTACAATGAGCAGTTCTTC	CASSLGQGRRSYNEQFF	TRBV5-6	TRBJ2-1	TRBD1
TGTGCCAGCAGCGGGAGTTTTACTAGCACAGATACGCAGTATTTT	CASSGSFTSTDTQYF	TRBV9	TRBJ2-3	.
TGTGCCAGCAGTCCTACCGAGCGGGGGGGTGACACAGATACGCAGTATTTT	CASSPTERGGDTDTQYF	TRBV6-4	TRBJ2-3	TRBD2
TGTGCCAGCTCACCAGCTACTTCTGGAAACACCATATATTTT	CASSPATSGNTIYF	TRBV18	TRBJ1-3	.
TGTGCCAGCAGGGACAGGGGGCGGATAACTGAAGCTTTCTTT	CASRDRGRITEAFF	TRBV2	TRBJ1-1	TRBD1
TGTGCCAGCAGCCAAGATCACAATCAGCCCCAGCATTTT	CASSQDHNQPQHF	TRBV14	TRBJ1-5	.
TGTGCCAGTAAGACGGGCATGAACACTGAAGCTTTCTTT	CASKTGMNTEAFF	TRBV12-3/TRBV12-4	TRBJ1-1	.
TGTGCCAGCAGCTTTAAACTGGAATCACCCCTCCACTTT	CASSFKLESPLHF	TRBV3-1/TRBV3-2	TRBJ1-6	.
TGTGCCAGCATAGGGATAGCGGGGGAGAACACCGGGGAGCTGTTTTTT	CASIGIAGENTGELFF	TRBV7-9	TRBJ2-2	TRBD2
TGTGCCAGTAGGAGTGTGGGGGGGGCCTACAATGAGCAGTTCTTC	CASRSVGGAYNEQFF	TRBV19	TRBJ2-1	TRBD2
TGTGCCAGTAGTGCGGGACTCCTGAACACTGAAGCTTTCTTT	CASSAGLLNTEAFF	TRBV19	TRBJ1-1	.
TGTGCCAGCAGCTTATCACAGGACTGGCCCCAGCATTTT	CASSLSQDWPQHF	TRBV7-9	TRBJ1-5	.
TGTGCCAGCAGTTCCCGGGGGGGTTCCCAAGAGACCCAGTACTTC	CASSSRGGSQETQYF	TRBV27	TRBJ2-5	TRBD2